This TCR beta chain was identified during a study of CXCR3-negative and CXCR3-positive naive CD8 T cells. Across the whole study: TRB reads totalled about 135 million, about 1.5 +/- 0.3 million per library.

Researchers prepared the TRB cDNA libraries using 5' RACE with UMI labels. TCRdb re-called the 5' RACE reads; every CDR3 protein appears as one record, without DNA. This table holds fewer than 80,000 distinct CDR3 sequences. Germline V CDR1 and CDR2: SGHNT, YENEEA. This CDR3 spans 19 amino acids. The rearrangement links TRBV11-3 to TRBJ2-7; TCRdb's D call, TRBD2, is unchecked because there is no DNA. The sequencing input was naive CXCR3- CD8+ T cells from blood. Sample subset: CD45RO-CCR7+CD27+CD95- naive CD8+ T cells lacking CXCR3 (TNR3-). The sequence came from a human donor in good health. Some clones in this sample may be carry-over from other donors' samples. The CDR3 protein is CASSFKKLRTSSYSYEQYF.